This T cell receptor beta chain comes out of a study of blood T cells in healthy people across ages. The V gene's germline CDR1 is LGHNA and CDR2 YNFKEQ. V was shortened by 0 bases and J by 5 bases, with 13 bases between the two germline ends. This CDR3 has 15 residues. Findings and limits, study-wide: As age increased, TCR beta diversity per million T cells fell in a roughly linear fashion. Estimates of total diversity, which came from one million sequenced T cells, were considered to be underestimates. Percentage of naive T cells showed a strong correlation with TCR beta diversity.

Then a second PCR, running roughly 6 to 12 cycles, was carried out with a sample-barcoded 5' primer and a J-beta primer mix. MiXCR, run by TCRdb on the 5' RACE reads, gives a single entry per CDR3 protein. The repertoire holds about 1,000,000 distinct CDR3 sequences, with less than 50% as singletons. Points on this clonotype: What it recognizes is unknown.

Approximately 10 milliliters was the volume of peripheral blood drawn from each donor. What was sequenced was blood. The chain joins TRBV4-2 to TRBJ1-1; TRBD1 is a possible D gene (5 bases). The receptor was isolated from a woman aged 60 to 75 in good health. The CDR3 coding sequence is TGTGCCAGCAGCCAAGAGGCAGGGACTTTGACTGAAGCTTTCTTT. Translated, it gives CASSQEAGTLTEAFF.